These T cell receptor beta chains were read from a single sample in a study of shared T cell receptors in the human thymus. Method: immunoSEQ multiplex PCR; TCRdb's copy keeps in-frame clones and lacks some. Of 640,000 or so clones listed, about 87% are singletons. These sequences were also reported in another study, on human thymus T cells.

The sequenced material came from thymocytes. The receptors originated from a boy in the first two years of life with a congenital heart defect. The CDR3 runs from the conserved cysteine through the conserved F or W. Each record gives: D gene, clone size, V gene, J gene, CDR3 protein, CDR3 DNA. A D gene is named only where the DNA matches it firmly. Only some rows state a clone size, as once, few, many or a class for expanded clones.

d_gene: -
abundance: -
v_gene: TRBV25-1
j_gene: TRBJ2-1
CDR3aa: CASRAGGCSSYNEQFF
CDR3nt: TGTGCCAGCAGGGCCGGAGGCTGCAGCTCCTACAATGAGCAGTTCTTC

d_gene: -
abundance: -
v_gene: TRBV14
j_gene: TRBJ2-5
CDR3aa: CASSQGNLPGTTETQYF
CDR3nt: TGTGCCAGCAGCCAGGGTAACCTTCCCGGGACAACGGAGACCCAGTACTTC

d_gene: -
abundance: once
v_gene: TRBV7-9
j_gene: TRBJ2-1
CDR3aa: CASSLVERSYNEQFF
CDR3nt: TGTGCCAGCAGCTTAGTGGAGCGATCCTACAATGAGCAGTTCTTC

d_gene: -
abundance: once
v_gene: TRBV4-3
j_gene: TRBJ2-7
CDR3aa: CASSQAHRGKGYEQYF
CDR3nt: TGCGCCAGCAGCCAAGCCCACAGAGGGAAGGGCTACGAGCAGTACTTC

d_gene: -
abundance: -
v_gene: TRBV4-3
j_gene: TRBJ1-6
CDR3aa: CASSQDLPVNSPLHF
CDR3nt: TGCGCCAGCAGCCAAGATCTTCCGGTAAATTCACCCCTCCACTTT

d_gene: -
abundance: -
v_gene: TRBV30
j_gene: TRBJ1-1
CDR3aa: CAWSVNTTEAFF
CDR3nt: TGTGCCTGGAGTGTAAACACCACTGAAGCTTTCTTT

d_gene: TRBD2
abundance: -
v_gene: TRBV29-1
j_gene: TRBJ2-7
CDR3aa: CSVAPLNGLAGEQYF
CDR3nt: TGCAGCGTTGCCCCCCTAAATGGACTAGCGGGCGAGCAGTACTTC

d_gene: -
abundance: -
v_gene: TRBV6-5
j_gene: TRBJ1-6
CDR3aa: CASSSGRDTYNSPLHF
CDR3nt: TGTGCCAGCAGTTCCGGACGGGACACCTATAATTCACCCCTCCACTTT

d_gene: -
abundance: -
v_gene: TRBV27
j_gene: TRBJ1-2
CDR3aa: CASSQGKNYGYTF
CDR3nt: TGTGCCAGCAGCCAGGGTAAAAACTATGGCTACACCTTC

d_gene: -
abundance: -
v_gene: TRBV6-1
j_gene: TRBJ2-1
CDR3aa: CASTETGRTYNEQFF
CDR3nt: TGTGCCAGCACCGAGACAGGCCGAACCTACAATGAGCAGTTCTTC

d_gene: TRBD1
abundance: -
v_gene: TRBV5-4
j_gene: TRBJ1-2
CDR3aa: CASSALGTGAFDGYTF
CDR3nt: TGTGCCAGCAGCGCCCTGGGAACAGGGGCCTTCGATGGCTACACCTTC

d_gene: -
abundance: -
v_gene: TRBV30
j_gene: TRBJ1-2
CDR3aa: CAWSVLGGRGYGYTF
CDR3nt: TGTGCCTGGAGTGTACTCGGGGGGCGCGGCTATGGCTACACCTTC

d_gene: TRBD2
abundance: -
v_gene: TRBV5-1
j_gene: TRBJ2-7
CDR3aa: CASSPLAGVSEQYF
CDR3nt: TGCGCCAGCAGCCCGCTAGCGGGAGTCTCCGAGCAGTACTTC

d_gene: TRBD1
abundance: -
v_gene: TRBV29-1
j_gene: TRBJ2-1
CDR3aa: CSVGNRGAYNEQFF
CDR3nt: TGCAGCGTTGGAAACAGGGGTGCCTACAATGAGCAGTTCTTC

d_gene: TRBD1
abundance: once
v_gene: TRBV23-1
j_gene: TRBJ2-7
CDR3aa: CASSQLTGVEQYF
CDR3nt: TGCGCCAGCAGTCAATTGACAGGGGTCGAGCAGTACTTC

d_gene: -
abundance: once
v_gene: TRBV29-1
j_gene: TRBJ2-1
CDR3aa: CSVEGRETNEQFF
CDR3nt: TGCAGCGTTGAAGGGAGAGAAACCAATGAGCAGTTCTTC

d_gene: -
abundance: -
v_gene: TRBV7-2
j_gene: TRBJ2-7
CDR3aa: CASSPKVADISSYEQYF
CDR3nt: TGTGCCAGCAGCCCGAAGGTAGCGGATATAAGCTCCTACGAGCAGTACTTC

d_gene: TRBD2
abundance: -
v_gene: TRBV11-2
j_gene: TRBJ2-4
CDR3aa: CASSLERLAGVSKNIQYF
CDR3nt: TGTGCCAGCAGCTTAGAACGACTAGCGGGAGTTTCCAAAAACATTCAGTACTTC

d_gene: TRBD1
abundance: -
v_gene: TRBV4-3
j_gene: TRBJ2-2
CDR3aa: CASSQAQGAGELFF
CDR3nt: TGCGCCAGCAGCCAAGCACAGGGGGCCGGGGAGCTGTTTTTT

d_gene: -
abundance: -
v_gene: TRBV7-2
j_gene: TRBJ2-5
CDR3aa: CASSLAPIQETQYF
CDR3nt: TGTGCCAGCAGCTTAGCTCCAATTCAAGAGACCCAGTACTTC

d_gene: -
abundance: few
v_gene: TRBV6-1
j_gene: TRBJ1-2
CDR3aa: CALREGANYGYTF
CDR3nt: TGTGCCCTCCGGGAGGGAGCTAACTATGGCTACACCTTC

d_gene: -
abundance: -
v_gene: TRBV7-2
j_gene: TRBJ2-7
CDR3aa: CASSLVKTGYSYEQYF
CDR3nt: TGTGCCAGCAGCTTAGTCAAAACAGGGTATTCCTACGAGCAGTACTTC

d_gene: -
abundance: -
v_gene: TRBV7-2
j_gene: TRBJ2-7
CDR3aa: CASSAYRETYEQYF
CDR3nt: TGTGCCAGCAGCGCATACAGGGAAACCTACGAGCAGTACTTC

d_gene: -
abundance: -
v_gene: TRBV4-3
j_gene: TRBJ1-5
CDR3aa: CASSQVAAGNQPQHF
CDR3nt: TGCGCCAGCAGCCAAGTGGCGGCAGGGAATCAGCCCCAGCATTTT

d_gene: -
abundance: -
v_gene: TRBV19
j_gene: TRBJ1-4
CDR3aa: CASSIGVDTDEKLFF
CDR3nt: TGTGCCAGTAGTATAGGTGTGGACACGGATGAAAAACTGTTTTTT

d_gene: -
abundance: -
v_gene: TRBV4-3
j_gene: TRBJ2-5
CDR3aa: CASSQDWRETQYF
CDR3nt: TGCGCCAGCAGCCAAGATTGGAGGGAGACCCAGTACTTC

d_gene: -
abundance: -
v_gene: TRBV25-1
j_gene: TRBJ1-1
CDR3aa: CASNRAGQFTEAFF
CDR3nt: TGTGCCAGCAATCGGGCTGGACAGTTCACTGAAGCTTTCTTT

d_gene: -
abundance: -
v_gene: TRBV6-4
j_gene: TRBJ2-2
CDR3aa: CASRSSGELFF
CDR3nt: TGTGCCAGCAGAAGCTCCGGGGAGCTGTTTTTT

d_gene: -
abundance: -
v_gene: TRBV28
j_gene: TRBJ1-1
CDR3aa: CASSLVPTGPLNTEAFF
CDR3nt: TGTGCCAGCAGTTTAGTCCCCACAGGGCCCTTGAACACTGAAGCTTTCTTT

d_gene: -
abundance: -
v_gene: TRBV9
j_gene: TRBJ2-5
CDR3aa: CASSVDDFQETQYF
CDR3nt: TGTGCCAGCAGCGTAGACGACTTCCAAGAGACCCAGTACTTC

d_gene: TRBD1
abundance: -
v_gene: TRBV5-6
j_gene: TRBJ1-3
CDR3aa: CASSSGGGQPASSGNTIYF
CDR3nt: TGTGCCAGCAGCTCCGGGGGGGGACAGCCCGCGAGCTCTGGAAACACCATATATTTT

d_gene: TRBD2
abundance: -
v_gene: TRBV30
j_gene: TRBJ2-7
CDR3aa: CAWSFPGLAGTYEQYF
CDR3nt: TGTGCCTGGAGTTTTCCGGGACTAGCGGGAACCTACGAGCAGTACTTC

d_gene: -
abundance: -
v_gene: TRBV28
j_gene: TRBJ1-6
CDR3aa: CASSMGGNSPLHF
CDR3nt: TGTGCCAGCTCAATGGGGGGGAATTCACCCCTCCACTTT

d_gene: TRBD1
abundance: -
v_gene: TRBV7-9
j_gene: TRBJ1-6
CDR3aa: CASSDTGGLHF
CDR3nt: TGTGCCAGCAGCGACACAGGGGGACTCCACTTT

d_gene: TRBD1
abundance: -
v_gene: TRBV29-1
j_gene: TRBJ1-3
CDR3aa: CSVEKETGADSGNTIYF
CDR3nt: TGCAGCGTTGAGAAAGAGACAGGGGCCGACTCTGGAAACACCATATATTTT

d_gene: TRBD2
abundance: -
v_gene: TRBV14
j_gene: TRBJ2-3
CDR3aa: CASSQDPLAATDTQYF
CDR3nt: TGTGCCAGCAGCCAAGATCCACTAGCGGCCACAGATACGCAGTATTTT

d_gene: TRBD2
abundance: -
v_gene: TRBV27
j_gene: TRBJ2-7
CDR3aa: CASRSGGAYEQYF
CDR3nt: TGTGCCAGCAGGAGCGGGGGGGCCTACGAGCAGTACTTC

d_gene: TRBD1
abundance: -
v_gene: TRBV5-4
j_gene: TRBJ1-1
CDR3aa: CASSPSQGARTEAFF
CDR3nt: TGTGCCAGCAGCCCTAGTCAGGGGGCGCGCACTGAAGCTTTCTTT

d_gene: TRBD1
abundance: -
v_gene: TRBV14
j_gene: TRBJ1-6
CDR3aa: CASSLTGQGESPLHF
CDR3nt: TGTGCCAGCAGCCTGACAGGACAGGGAGAATCACCCCTCCACTTT

d_gene: -
abundance: -
v_gene: TRBV7-9
j_gene: TRBJ2-3
CDR3aa: CASSSYLMADTQYF
CDR3nt: TGTGCCAGCAGCTCCTACCTGATGGCAGATACGCAGTATTTT

d_gene: TRBD2
abundance: once
v_gene: TRBV4-2
j_gene: TRBJ2-5
CDR3aa: CASSHGEAGGPKTQYF
CDR3nt: TGTGCCAGCAGCCATGGTGAAGCGGGGGGGCCAAAGACCCAGTACTTC

d_gene: TRBD1
abundance: -
v_gene: TRBV28
j_gene: TRBJ1-2
CDR3aa: CASSLCRIKQGALGGYTF
CDR3nt: TGTGCCAGCAGTTTATGCAGGATAAAACAGGGGGCGCTTGGTGGCTACACCTTC

d_gene: TRBD2
abundance: -
v_gene: TRBV5-1
j_gene: TRBJ2-1
CDR3aa: CASSSGLAGGLEQFF
CDR3nt: TGCGCCAGCAGCTCGGGACTAGCGGGAGGGCTCGAGCAGTTCTTC

d_gene: -
abundance: -
v_gene: TRBV12-5
j_gene: TRBJ1-1
CDR3aa: CASGLVPDSTEAFF
CDR3nt: TGTGCTAGTGGTTTGGTACCCGACAGCACTGAAGCTTTCTTT

d_gene: TRBD1
abundance: -
v_gene: TRBV23-1
j_gene: TRBJ1-5
CDR3aa: CASPSRGQADQPQHF
CDR3nt: TGCGCCAGCCCCTCAAGGGGGCAGGCGGATCAGCCCCAGCATTTT